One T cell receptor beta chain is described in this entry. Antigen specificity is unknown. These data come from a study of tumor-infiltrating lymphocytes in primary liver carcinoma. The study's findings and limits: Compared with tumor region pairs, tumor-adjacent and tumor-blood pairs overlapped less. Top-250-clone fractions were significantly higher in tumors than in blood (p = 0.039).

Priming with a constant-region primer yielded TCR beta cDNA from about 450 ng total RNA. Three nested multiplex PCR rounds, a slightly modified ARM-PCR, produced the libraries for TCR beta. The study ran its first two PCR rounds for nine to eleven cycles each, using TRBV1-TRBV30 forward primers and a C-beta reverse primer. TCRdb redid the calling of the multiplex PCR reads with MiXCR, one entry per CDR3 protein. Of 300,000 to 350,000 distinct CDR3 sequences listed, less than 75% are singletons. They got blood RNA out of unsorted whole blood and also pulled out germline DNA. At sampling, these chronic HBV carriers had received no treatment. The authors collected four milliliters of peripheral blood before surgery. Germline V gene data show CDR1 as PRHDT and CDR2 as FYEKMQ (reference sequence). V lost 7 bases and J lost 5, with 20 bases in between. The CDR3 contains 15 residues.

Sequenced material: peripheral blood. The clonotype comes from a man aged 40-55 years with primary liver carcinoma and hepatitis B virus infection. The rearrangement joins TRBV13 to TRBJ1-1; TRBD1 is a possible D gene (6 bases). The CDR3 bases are TGTGCCAGCATGGACATGGGGGCGCGACTAACTGAAGCTTTCTTT. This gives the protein CASMDMGARLTEAFF.